The 5 T cell receptor beta chains given below trace back to one sample, sequenced in a study of Graves' ophthalmopathy and Graves' hyperthyroidism. Transcripts of RNA were the source for amplifying TCR beta CDR3 regions. Amplification began with first-round RT-PCR using HTBI primers, then second-round multiplex PCR was performed. TCRdb re-called the multiplex PCR reads with MiXCR, one entry per CDR3 protein. The sample includes about 230,000 distinct CDR3 sequences, 45% of them seen just once. Sequences were obtained from peripheral blood. The receptors were gathered from an adult man with Graves' ophthalmopathy.

The V call is TRBV2, the J call TRBJ1-2; D is unresolved. CDR1 SNHLY and CDR2 FYNNEI come from the germline V gene. The CDR3 has 11 amino acids. V was trimmed by 5 bases and J by 9 bases, leaving 10 bases between them. The CDR3 DNA follows: TGTGCCAGCAGTCAAGACATAAGCTACACCTTC. Translation gives CASSQDISYTF.

This clonotype has just one count. Mismatch with germline at one junction end may stem from a read error. The chain links TRBV9 to TRBJ1-6, with TRBD1 identical over 10 bases. The CDR3 runs to 14 residues. In germline, CDR1 is SGDLS, CDR2 YYNGEE. CDR3 residues: CASSTGQGDVPPHF. CDR3 DNA sequence: TGTGCCAGCAGCACTGGACAGGGGGACGTGCCCCCCCACTTT.

The J gene is TRBJ2-7, the V gene TRBV5-4, with 10 bases that match TRBD1. The CDR3 is 15 amino acids. V lost 4 bases and J lost 0; bases outside the gene matches: 4. CDR1 and CDR2 from the germline V gene are SGHNT and YYREEE (reference sequence). The CDR3 region is CASSERDRGSYEQYF. The CDR3 bases are TGTGCCAGCAGCGAACGGGACAGGGGCTCCTACGAGCAGTACTTC.

The chain joins TRBV28 to TRBJ1-6; perhaps TRBD1 as D (6 bases). The CDR3 extends over 13 amino acids. Trimming removed 10 bases at V and 10 bases at J, with 17 bases between. CDR1 and CDR2 from the germline V gene are MDHEN and SYDVKM. CDR3 region: CATLTGLGSPLHF. In DNA form, the CDR3 reads TGTGCCACCCTAACAGGGTTAGGGTCACCCCTCCACTTT.

The chain is built from TRBV19 and TRBJ2-1; maybe TRBD1 (5 bases). V lost 9 bases and J 5 bases, leaving 20 bases between the germline ends. This CDR3 has 15 amino acids. Germline values: CDR1 LNHDA, CDR2 SQIVND (reference sequence). Here the CDR3 DNA reads TGTGCCAGCAGCTTAGATGGGGCTAGGAACAATGAGCAGTTCTTC. Its protein is CASSLDGARNNEQFF.